What follows are 27 T cell receptor beta chains derived from one specimen sequenced in a study of T cell responses to AZD1222 COVID-19 vaccine. Sequencing was performed with immunoSEQ multiplex PCR; in TCRdb, only in-frame clones are kept and a portion is missing. The table lists 80,000 to 90,000 clones, 90% of them singletons. Sequenced material: peripheral blood, taken 28 days after the second AZD1222 dose. The receptors derive from an adult who received the AZD1222 COVID-19 vaccine.

The rearrangement joins TRBV21-1 to TRBJ1-2. TRBV21-1 is annotated as a pseudogene. CDR3 length: 13 residues. CDR3 bases: TGTGCCTTCCGACGGAGGACTAACTATGGCTACACCTTC. Amino acid sequence: CAFRRRTNYGYTF.

The rearrangement joins TRBV2 to TRBJ1-6; perhaps TRBD1 as D (5 bases). This CDR3 has 13 amino acids. Trimming shortened V by 6 bases and J by 9 bases, and 12 bases separated the two germline ends. CDR1 and CDR2 (germline): SNHLY, FYNNEI. The DNA for the CDR3 is TGTGCCAGCAGCGAGGGGTGGGCTTCACCCCTCCACTTT. Translated, it gives CASSEGWASPLHF.

As regards this clone: This same CDR3 is encoded by further DNA sequences in the sample. V usage is TRBV5-1 and J usage is TRBJ1-1; 9 bases align to TRBD1. Germline trimming cut 3 bases from V and 2 bases from J; bases unmatched to any gene: 2. There are 14 residues in the CDR3. Germline V gives CDR1 SGHRS, CDR2 YFSETQ. The CDR3, as DNA: TGCGCCAGCAGCTCGGGACAGGGTAACACTGAAGCTTTCTTT. It is translated as CASSSGQGNTEAFF.

The chain joins TRBV10-1 to TRBJ1-3; D may be TRBD1 (5 bases). This CDR3 has 13 residues. Germline CDR1 is WNHNN and CDR2 is SYGVQD (reference sequence). Trimming removed 4 bases at V and 1 base at J, with 5 bases between. CDR3 sequence (DNA): TGCGCCAGCAGTGCAGGGTCTGGAAACACCATATATTTT. Its translation: CASSAGSGNTIYF.

V is TRBV11-2 and J is TRBJ1-1, with 11 bases matching TRBD1. Losses at the gene ends were 5 bases for V and 7 bases for J; bases not matched to a gene: 6. This CDR3 spans 14 amino acids. CDR1 and CDR2 (germline): SGHAT, FQNNGV. CDR3 in amino acids: CASSAGTGGIEAFF. CDR3 DNA sequence: TGTGCCAGCAGCGCCGGGACAGGGGGAATTGAAGCTTTCTTT. Full variable domain (rest looked up from reference TRBV11-2 and TRBJ1-1): EAGVAQSPRYKIIEKRQSVAFWCNPISGHATLYWYQQILGQGPKLLIQFQNNGVVDDSQLPKDRFSAERLKGVDSTLKIQPAKLEDSAVYLCASSAGTGGIEAFFGQGTRLTVV.

This chain uses TRBV6-1 with TRBJ1-5; the D is unclear. Germline CDR1 MNHNS, CDR2 SASEGT. V lost 0 bases and J lost 6, with 12 bases in between. CDR3 length: 15 residues. CDR3 nucleotide sequence: TGTGCCAGCAGTGAAGCAGGCGGGGAAGGTCAGCCCCAGCATTTT. Its translation is CASSEAGGEGQPQHF.

The V gene is TRBV7-9, the J gene TRBJ2-1, with TRBD1 matching over 8 bases. The CDR3 contains 16 residues. J lost 0 bases, V lost 5 bases, and 6 bases had no gene match. From germline, CDR1 is SEHNR and CDR2 FQNEAQ (reference sequence). In DNA, the CDR3 is TGTGCCAGCAGCCACCGGACAGGGAGCTCCTACAATGAGCAGTTCTTC. Residues: CASSHRTGSSYNEQFF.

The chain couples TRBV4-3 to TRBJ2-1; D remains ambiguous. CDR3 length equals 15 residues. V was trimmed by 0 bases and J by 3 bases, leaving 9 bases between them. Per the germline V gene, CDR1 is LGHNA and CDR2 is YSLEER. The CDR3 protein is CASSQERTDYNEQFF. CDR3 nucleotides: TGCGCCAGCAGCCAAGAGAGGACGGACTACAATGAGCAGTTCTTC.

This clone was seen once. This sequence joins TRBV12-5 and TRBJ1-3; unclear D gene. This CDR3 spans 13 amino acids. The germline CDR1 and CDR2 sequences are LGHNT and FRNRAP. Trimming took 5 bases from V and 0 from J, leaving 5 bases between them. CDR3 protein: CASGRSSGNTIYF. In DNA form, the CDR3 reads TGTGCTAGTGGTCGAAGCTCTGGAAACACCATATATTTT.

V gene TRBV28 combines with J gene TRBJ1-5; 7 bases are shared with TRBD1. CDR1 is MDHEN and CDR2 is SYDVKM in the germline V gene. The V segment lost 5 bases and the J segment 2 bases; nucleotides outside the gene matches: 3. The CDR3 totals 14 residues. The CDR3 reads CASSLDRGNQPQHF. In DNA, the CDR3 is TGTGCCAGCAGTCTAGACAGGGGCAATCAGCCCCAGCATTTT. The full variable domain, its missing parts supplied by reference TRBV28 and TRBJ1-5, is DVKVTQSSRYLVKRTGEKVFLECVQDMDHENMFWYRQDPGLGLRLIYFSYDVKMKEKGDIPEGYSVSREKKERFSLILESASTNQTSMYLCASSLDRGNQPQHFGDGTRLSIL.

This clone was observed once. V usage is TRBV3-1 (or the pseudogene TRBV3-2) and J usage is TRBJ1-1; tentatively, D is TRBD1 (5 bases). The CDR3 totals 14 residues. The V and J ends lost 1 base and 11 bases respectively, with 17 bases between them. CDR1 is LGHDT and CDR2 is YNNKEL in the germline V gene (reference sequence). The CDR3 loop is CASSQVGQGLEAFF. The CDR3 DNA sequence: TGTGCCAGCAGCCAAGTCGGGCAGGGTTTAGAGGCTTTCTTT.

The chain is built from TRBV6-5 and TRBJ1-1; no reliable D call. The V and J ends lost 7 bases and 5 bases respectively, with 17 bases between them. Germline assignment: CDR1 MNHEY and CDR2 SVGAGI. This CDR3 has 14 residues. CDR3 sequence: CASTGSLHRTEAFF. The CDR3 DNA is TGTGCCAGCACTGGAAGTCTTCATAGAACTGAAGCTTTCTTT.

The chain combines TRBV7-9 with TRBJ2-7; D not resolved. This CDR3 spans 13 amino acids. Trimming removed 5 bases from V and 2 bases from J, with 10 bases in between. Germline V gives CDR1 SEHNR, CDR2 FQNEAQ (reference sequence). The CDR3: CASSPGPTYEQYF. The CDR3 DNA reads TGTGCCAGCAGCCCCGGACCGACCTACGAGCAGTACTTC.

This chain joins TRBV7-9 and TRBJ2-5, with D perhaps assigned TRBD1 or TRBD2 (5 bases each). Trimming left V 2 bases short and J 5 bases short, with 15 bases between. The germline V gene has CDR1 SEHNR and CDR2 FQNEAQ (reference sequence). CDR3 size: 15 residues. The chain's CDR3 is CASSLSSLRGETQYF. The CDR3 DNA sequence: TGTGCCAGCAGCTTATCTTCCCTCCGGGGCGAGACCCAGTACTTC.

This chain joins TRBV28 and TRBJ2-7, with TRBD1 as a possible D gene (6 bases). There are 15 residues in the CDR3. Germline-derived CDR1 and CDR2 are MDHEN and SYDVKM. V gave up 5 bases and J gave up 0 bases, with 14 bases separating them. DNA of the CDR3: TGTGCCAGCAGTCCTTGGCAGGGGACCTCCTACGAGCAGTACTTC. This translates into CASSPWQGTSYEQYF.

The chain uses TRBV27 and TRBJ1-6; unclear D gene. The CDR3 is 14 residues long. With 6 bases removed from V and 3 bases from J, the gap between germline ends came to 9 bases. Germline V gives CDR1 MNHEY, CDR2 SMNVEV (reference sequence). The CDR3 spells CASRAVIYNSPLHF. The CDR3 DNA reads as TGTGCCAGCAGAGCGGTAATCTATAATTCACCCCTCCACTTT.

The chain uses TRBV27 and TRBJ2-3; perhaps TRBD2 as D (6 bases). Germline CDR1 reads MNHEY; CDR2 reads SMNVEV (reference sequence). The CDR3 is made up of 14 amino acids. V was clipped by 4 bases and J by 4 bases, with 12 bases between them. As DNA, the CDR3 is TGTGCCAGCAGTTCCCCGGGACTCCCAGATACGCAGTATTTT. The encoded protein is CASSSPGLPDTQYF.

There are a few counts of this clone. The gene calls are TRBV30 and TRBJ1-2; 7 bases agree with TRBD1. V gave up 5 bases and J gave up 8 bases; unmatched junction bases: 14. Looked up from germline, CDR1 is GTSNPN and CDR2 is SVGIG (reference sequence). The CDR3 has 14 residues. Here the CDR3 DNA reads TGTGCCTGGTCCCAGGGTGGGCAGGGGGGCGGCTACACCTTC. Residues: CAWSQGGQGGGYTF.

This chain connects TRBV7-8 to TRBJ1-6; 7 bases are a match to TRBD1. CDR3 size: 16 residues. V trimming: 4 bases; J trimming: 2 bases; junction bases outside the gene matches: 5. Germline V gives CDR1 SGHVS, CDR2 FQNEAQ. The CDR3 is CASSSNRGAYNSPLHF. The DNA for the CDR3 is TGTGCCAGCAGCTCCAACAGGGGAGCCTATAATTCACCCCTCCACTTT.

The V gene is TRBV6-2 or TRBV6-3, the J gene TRBJ1-6, with TRBD1 identical over 7 bases. Trimming took 5 bases from V and 6 from J; bases not matched to a gene: 7. This CDR3 contains 15 residues. Germline V gene data show CDR1 as MNHEY and CDR2 as SVGEGT. CDR3 sequence: CASSTGQWGNSPLHF. Here the CDR3 DNA reads TGTGCCAGCAGTACGGGACAGTGGGGTAATTCACCCCTCCACTTT.

The V gene is TRBV2, the J gene TRBJ1-1; D is uncertain. CDR1 and CDR2 (germline): SNHLY, FYNNEI. The CDR3 totals 13 residues. V lost 3 bases to trimming and J lost 5 bases, with 10 bases between them. The CDR3 sequence: CASSEVEPTEAFF. The CDR3 region has the DNA TGTGCCAGCAGTGAGGTCGAGCCGACTGAAGCTTTCTTT.

The chain carries TRBV6-5 and TRBJ1-5; no firm D call. CDR1 is MNHEY, CDR2 SVGAGI, per germline. The CDR3 runs 13 residues. V dropped 9 bases and J dropped 3 bases, with 12 bases sitting between them. This chain's CDR3 is CASVLGYNQPQHF. For the CDR3, the DNA is TGTGCCAGTGTATTGGGGTACAATCAGCCCCAGCATTTT.

This sequence joins TRBV10-1 and TRBJ1-1; D ambiguous. This CDR3 is built from 13 residues. Germline V lookup: CDR1 WNHNN, CDR2 SYGVQD (reference sequence). Trimming took off 2 bases at V and 4 bases at J, with 8 bases between the two ends. CDR3 sequence: CASSEDSPTEAFF. Written as DNA, the CDR3 is TGCGCCAGCAGTGAGGATTCACCCACTGAAGCTTTCTTT.

This chain uses TRBV14 with TRBJ2-3; possibly TRBD1 for D (6 bases). V was shortened by 1 base and J by 2 bases, with 10 bases between the two germline ends. Germline V CDR1 and CDR2: SGHDN, FVKESK. The CDR3 runs 15 residues. For the CDR3, the DNA is TGTGCCAGCAGCCAAGGGGACACCCTCACAGATACGCAGTATTTT. As protein: CASSQGDTLTDTQYF.

CDR3 loop: CASSAELAGGTYEQYF. The CDR3 nucleotides are TGTGCCAGCAGTGCGGAACTAGCGGGGGGTACCTACGAGCAGTACTTC. This chain uses TRBV6-1 with TRBJ2-7; 12 positions agree with TRBD2. V lost 4 bases, J lost 2 bases, and 6 bases stayed unmatched. The V gene's germline CDR1 is MNHNS and CDR2 SASEGT. CDR3 size: 16 residues.

This chain links TRBV6-2 or TRBV6-3 with TRBJ1-2; possibly TRBD1 for D (5 bases). V was trimmed by 4 bases and J by 5 bases, leaving 11 bases between them. The CDR3 sequence is 13 residues long. Per the germline V gene, CDR1 is MNHEY and CDR2 is SVGEGT. The CDR3 nucleotides are TGTGCCAGCAGTTTGGACGGACAATATGGCTACACCTTC. Translation gives CASSLDGQYGYTF.

The gene calls are TRBV11-2 and TRBJ1-1, with TRBD1 as a possible D gene (5 bases). This CDR3 comprises 14 residues. Germline-derived CDR1 and CDR2 are SGHAT and FQNNGV. V dropped 2 bases and J dropped 4 bases, with 11 bases sitting between them. The CDR3 DNA reads as TGTGCCAGCAGCTTACAAAGGGGCGGCACTGAAGCTTTCTTT. It codes for CASSLQRGGTEAFF.